The 5 T cell receptor beta chains in this list originate from one sample, sequenced in a study of monozygotic twins with inflammatory bowel disease. TCRdb derives one entry per CDR3 protein from the 5' RACE reads, leaving out DNA. In total, the table holds 200,000 to 250,000 distinct CDR3 sequences. The sequencing input was blood. These receptors originate from a human donor with ulcerative colitis or Crohn's disease, or a healthy co-twin of an affected twin (not recorded which).

The chain employs TRBV13 and TRBJ2-7; TCRdb's D call, TRBD1, is unchecked because there is no DNA. Germline V gives CDR1 PRHDT, CDR2 FYEKMQ (reference sequence). The CDR3 runs 16 residues. CDR3 loop: CASSLGVLRGPYEQYF.

J is TRBJ1-1 and V is TRBV30; TCRdb's D call, TRBD1, is unchecked because there is no DNA. Germline CDR1 is GTSNPN and CDR2 is SVGIG (reference sequence). The CDR3 is 12 amino acids. CDR3 in amino acids: CAWQTGYTEAFF.

V gene TRBV12-3 or TRBV12-4 combines with J gene TRBJ1-3; TCRdb selects TRBD1, and the lack of DNA leaves this call unchecked. The CDR3 has 13 amino acids. CDR3 loop: CASSDRLGNTIYF.

The rearrangement joins TRBV28 to TRBJ2-1. Germline V gives CDR1 MDHEN, CDR2 SYDVKM. The CDR3 covers 11 residues. The CDR3 protein is CASSVSREQFF.

The chain recombines TRBV24-1 with TRBJ2-1. Germline-derived CDR1 and CDR2 are KGHDR and SFDVKD. The CDR3 contains 15 residues. The CDR3 protein is CATSDRVPLLNEQFF.